The T cell receptor (beta chain) under discussion was sequenced for a study of T cells in Graves' hyperthyroidism and ophthalmopathy. RNA transcripts were the template for amplifying TCR beta CDR3 regions. Using the HTBI primer set, a first-round RT-PCR was run on the TCR CDR3. TCRdb independently ran MiXCR on the multiplex PCR reads; one entry per CDR3 protein. Among about 600,000 distinct CDR3 sequences listed, approximately 15% were seen once. This clonotype appeared many times. Duration under 3 months, a NOSPECS grade of at least 4, and a Clinical Activity Score of at least 3 characterized the ophthalmopathy patients. Thyroid ultrasound and orbital computed tomography, with clinical symptoms and serum thyroxine and TRAb, informed diagnoses. PBMCs were derived from about 10 ml fresh peripheral blood. In germline, CDR1 is MDHEN, CDR2 SYDVKM. CDR3 size: 15 residues. The V and J ends lost 2 bases and 2 bases, in that order; junction bases with no gene match: 5.

This TCR derives from a young woman with Graves' ophthalmopathy. Sequenced material: blood. The chain recombines TRBV28 with TRBJ2-7, with 8 bases identical to TRBD1. This CDR3 reads CASSLAAGGPYEQYF. CDR3 coding DNA: TGTGCCAGCAGTTTAGCCGCAGGGGGCCCCTACGAGCAGTACTTC.